This T cell receptor beta chain was recovered during a study of beta chain features in type 1 diabetes. The authors sorted CD4+ naive, central memory, regulatory and stem cell-like memory cells via CD45RO/CCR7/CD25/CD127/CD95/CD27. The isolated RNA, all of it, was reverse transcribed, so expressed TCRB transcripts were what got sequenced. Libraries were prepared by immunoSEQ multiplex PCR; TCRdb keeps only in-frame clonotypes and omits some of them. The sample holds 900,000 or so clones; 15% to 20% are singletons and the top ten take 0.02% to 0.025%. There are many counts of this clone. The germline V gene encodes CDR1 PRHDT and CDR2 FYEKMQ (reference sequence). Trimming removed 5 bases at V and 8 bases at J, with 18 bases between. This CDR3 has 14 residues.

The receptor was derived from a young woman in good health. The V call is TRBV13, the J call TRBJ1-2; D unresolved. Sequencing used naive CD4+ T cells from blood. The CDR3 loop is CASSPPRNPVGYTF. In DNA form, the CDR3 reads TGTGCCAGCAGCCCGCCCCGCAATCCGGTGGGCTACACCTTC. The variable domain in full, completed from reference TRBV13 and TRBJ1-2, reads AAGVIQSPRHLIKEKRETATLKCYPIPRHDTVYWYQQGPGQDPQFLISFYEKMQSDKGSIPDRFSAQQFSDYHSELNMSSLELGDSALYFCASSPPRNPVGYTFGSGTRLTVV.